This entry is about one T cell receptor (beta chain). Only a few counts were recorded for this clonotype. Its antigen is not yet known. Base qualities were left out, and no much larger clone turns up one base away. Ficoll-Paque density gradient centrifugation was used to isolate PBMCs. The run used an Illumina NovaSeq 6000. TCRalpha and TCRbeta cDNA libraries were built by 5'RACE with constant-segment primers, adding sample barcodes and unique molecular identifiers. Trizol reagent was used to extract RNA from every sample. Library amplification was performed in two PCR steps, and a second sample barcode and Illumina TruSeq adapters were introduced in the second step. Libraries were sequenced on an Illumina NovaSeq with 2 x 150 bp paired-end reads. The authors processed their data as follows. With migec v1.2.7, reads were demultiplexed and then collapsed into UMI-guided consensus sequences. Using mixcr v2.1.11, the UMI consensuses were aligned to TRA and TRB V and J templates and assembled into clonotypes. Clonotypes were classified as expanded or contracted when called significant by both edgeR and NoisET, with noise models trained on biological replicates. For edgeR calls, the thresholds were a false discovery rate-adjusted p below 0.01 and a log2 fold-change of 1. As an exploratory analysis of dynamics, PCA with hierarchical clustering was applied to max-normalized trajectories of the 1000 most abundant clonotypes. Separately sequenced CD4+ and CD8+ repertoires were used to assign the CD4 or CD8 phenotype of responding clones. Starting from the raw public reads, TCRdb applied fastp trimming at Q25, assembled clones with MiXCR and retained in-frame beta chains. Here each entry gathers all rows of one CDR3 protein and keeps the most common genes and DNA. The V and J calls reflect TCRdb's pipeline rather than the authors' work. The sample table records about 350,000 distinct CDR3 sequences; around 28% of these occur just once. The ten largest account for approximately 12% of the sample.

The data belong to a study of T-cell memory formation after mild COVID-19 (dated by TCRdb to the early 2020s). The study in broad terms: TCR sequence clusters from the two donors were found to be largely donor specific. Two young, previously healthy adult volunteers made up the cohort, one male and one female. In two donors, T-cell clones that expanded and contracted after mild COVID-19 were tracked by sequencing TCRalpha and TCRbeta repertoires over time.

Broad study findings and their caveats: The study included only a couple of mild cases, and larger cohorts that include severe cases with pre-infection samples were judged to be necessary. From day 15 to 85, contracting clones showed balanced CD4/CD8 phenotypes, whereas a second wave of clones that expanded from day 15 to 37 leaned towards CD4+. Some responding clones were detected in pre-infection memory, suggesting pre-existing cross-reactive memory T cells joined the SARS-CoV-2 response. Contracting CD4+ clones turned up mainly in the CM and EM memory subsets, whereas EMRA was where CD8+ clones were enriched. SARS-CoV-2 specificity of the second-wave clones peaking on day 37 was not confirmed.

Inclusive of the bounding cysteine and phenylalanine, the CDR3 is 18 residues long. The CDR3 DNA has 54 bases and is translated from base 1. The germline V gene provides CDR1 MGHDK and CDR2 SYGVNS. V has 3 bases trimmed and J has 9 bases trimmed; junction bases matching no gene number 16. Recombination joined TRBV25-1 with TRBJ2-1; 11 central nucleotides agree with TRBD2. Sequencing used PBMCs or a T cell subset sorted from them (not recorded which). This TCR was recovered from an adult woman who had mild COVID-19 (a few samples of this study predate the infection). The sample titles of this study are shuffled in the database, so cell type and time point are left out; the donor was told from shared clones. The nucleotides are TGTGCCAGCAGTGACCCCACCAGGCTAGCGGGGGGCCCGGGTGAGCAGTTCTTC. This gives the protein CASSDPTRLAGGPGEQFF.